Each of the 24 T cell receptor beta chains below was sequenced from the same sample in a study of cytomegalovirus exposure and HLA in healthy donors. 60 Vbeta and 13 Jbeta primers were used in PCR. Sequencing used immunoSEQ multiplex PCR; TCRdb keeps in-frame clones, though not all of them. There are about 230,000 clones in the sample; around 80% occur only once, and around 0.45% lies in the top ten. The material sequenced was PBMCs. The receptors here all came from a boy between 10 and 17 years old in good health and CMV-seronegative.

The rearrangement uses TRBV7-9 and TRBJ2-3; tentative D call: TRBD1 (6 bases). CDR3 length equals 16 residues. Trimming cost V 1 base and J 0 bases, with 11 bases left between them. Per germline, CDR1 SEHNR and CDR2 FQNEAQ (reference sequence). In nucleotides, the CDR3 is TGTGCCAGCAGCTTAGATCAGGGGTGGAGCACAGATACGCAGTATTTT. Its protein product is CASSLDQGWSTDTQYF.

The gene calls are TRBV30 and TRBJ1-1; D gene ambiguous. Trimming took 4 bases from V and 1 from J, leaving 10 bases between them. The CDR3 covers 13 residues. Per germline, CDR1 GTSNPN and CDR2 SVGIG (reference sequence). The CDR3 is CAWKERENTEAFF. The CDR3 DNA is TGTGCCTGGAAGGAGCGAGAGAACACTGAAGCTTTCTTT.

The CDR3 region has the DNA TGTGCCAGTAGGTCTGGGCAGGCTTTCTTT. Its protein is CASRSGQAFF. The genes are TRBV19 and TRBJ1-1; no firm D call. This CDR3 is built from 10 residues. V gave up 6 bases and J gave up 11 bases, with 10 bases separating them. Germline assignment: CDR1 LNHDA and CDR2 SQIVND (reference sequence).

The sample holds a few counts of this clone. The chain combines TRBV6-4 with TRBJ1-6, with D tentatively TRBD1 (5 bases). This CDR3 comprises 13 residues. CDR1 is MRHNA and CDR2 is SNTAGT in the germline V gene. Trimming left V 8 bases short and J 4 bases short, with 9 bases between. CDR3 in amino acids: CASREGYNSPLHF. As DNA, the CDR3 is TGTGCCAGCCGGGAGGGGTATAATTCACCCCTCCACTTT.

The genes are TRBV12-5 and TRBJ2-7; TRBD2 agrees at 8 bases. There are 18 residues in the CDR3. With V trimmed by 6 bases and J by 3 bases, 19 bases remained unmatched. The V gene's germline CDR1 is LGHNT and CDR2 FRNRAP. CDR3 bases: TGTGCTAGTGGGCCCCCTGGGACTAGTCCCAATCATTGCTACGAGCAGTACTTC. Protein sequence: CASGPPGTSPNHCYEQYF.

The chain joins TRBV10-3 to TRBJ1-1, with a tentative D call TRBD1 (5 bases). This CDR3 has 14 residues. Trimming shortened V by 4 bases and J by 0 bases, and 9 bases separated the two germline ends. Per germline, CDR1 ENHRY and CDR2 SYGVKD. CDR3 DNA sequence: TGTGCCATCAGTGCAGGCAGGGTGAACACTGAAGCTTTCTTT. Translating gives CAISAGRVNTEAFF.

This CDR3 is CASSFGQSFSGNTIYF. Written as DNA, the CDR3 is TGTGCCAGCAGCTTCGGACAGTCCTTCTCTGGAAACACCATATATTTT. The chain recombines TRBV7-9 with TRBJ1-3; D may be TRBD1 (6 bases). The CDR3 runs to 16 residues. The V gene lost 3 bases and the J gene lost 0 bases, with 12 bases spanning the gap. CDR1 and CDR2 (germline): SEHNR, FQNEAQ (reference sequence).

The chain recombines TRBV7-8 with TRBJ2-1; 11 positions agree with TRBD2. This CDR3 is 17 amino acids long. CDR1 is SGHVS, CDR2 FQNEAQ, per germline. Unmatched junction bases numbered 10, after V lost 5 bases and J lost 4 bases. The CDR3 nucleotides are TGTGCCAGCAGCCATGGACTAGCGGGCCACCTTTACAATGAGCAGTTCTTC. This codes for CASSHGLAGHLYNEQFF.

J is TRBJ2-3 and V is TRBV4-1; 13 nucleotides match TRBD2. The CDR3 length is 20 residues. V trimming: 4 bases; J trimming: 8 bases; junction bases outside the gene matches: 21. The germline V gene has CDR1 MGHRA and CDR2 YSYEKL. The CDR3 nucleotides read TGCGCCAGCAGCCCCCAATGGGGGAGAACTAGCGGGAGGGTTGGGGTTACGCAGTATTTT. This translates into CASSPQWGRTSGRVGVTQYF.

The chain employs TRBV6-1 and TRBJ2-7, with D tentatively TRBD1 (5 bases). The CDR3 runs 12 residues. The V gene lost 11 bases and the J gene lost 1 base, with 12 bases spanning the gap. Germline assignment: CDR1 MNHNS and CDR2 SASEGT. CDR3 amino acids: CAVQGWSYEQYF. CDR3 bases: TGTGCCGTTCAGGGTTGGTCCTACGAGCAGTACTTC.

CDR3 loop: CASSLNGETQYF. CDR3 nucleotide sequence: TGTGCCAGCAGCTTAAACGGGGAGACCCAGTACTTC. This chain connects TRBV7-8 to TRBJ2-5; D unresolved. Germline CDR1 is SGHVS and CDR2 is FQNEAQ. V lost 2 bases, J lost 5 bases, and 6 bases lay in between. This CDR3 comprises 12 residues. The whole variable domain, remainder taken from reference TRBV7-8 and TRBJ2-5, is GAGVSQSPRYKVAKRGQDVALRCDPISGHVSLFWYQQALGQGPEFLTYFQNEAQLDKSGLPSDRFFAERPEGSVSTLKIQRTQQEDSAVYLCASSLNGETQYFGPGTRLLVL.

This clone came up a few times. The V gene is TRBV7-8, the J gene TRBJ1-4; D is perhaps TRBD1 (6 bases). CDR1 and CDR2 (germline): SGHVS, FQNEAQ. V was shortened by 5 bases and J by 14 bases, with 15 bases between the two germline ends. The CDR3 runs 12 residues. In nucleotides, the CDR3 is TGTGCCAGCAGCGCAAACAGGGTTTACCTGTTTTTT. Protein: CASSANRVYLFF.

The J gene is TRBJ1-1, the V gene TRBV29-1; possibly TRBD1 for D (5 bases). The CDR3 sequence is 14 residues long. Germline V gene lookup returns CDR1 SQVTM and CDR2 ANQGSEA. V shed 1 base and J shed 4 bases, with 13 bases lying between them. Here the CDR3 DNA reads TGCAGCGTTGAAGGCGGAAGGGGAGGCACTGAAGCTTTCTTT. Its protein is CSVEGGRGGTEAFF. Complete variable domain (other parts from reference TRBV29-1 and TRBJ1-1): SAVISQKPSRDICQRGTSLTIQCQVDSQVTMMFWYRQQPGQSLTLIATANQGSEATYESGFVIDKFPISRPNLTFSTLTVSNMSPEDSSIYLCSVEGGRGGTEAFFGQGTRLTVV.

This clone was detected only once. The J gene is TRBJ1-2, the V gene TRBV11-2, with D unresolved. The CDR3 length is 13 residues. From germline, CDR1 is SGHAT and CDR2 FQNNGV. V dropped 1 base and J dropped 8 bases, with 11 bases sitting between them. In nucleotides, the CDR3 is TGTGCCAGCAGCTTAGCCCTCAGCGGGGGCTACACCTTC. The encoded protein is CASSLALSGGYTF.

This rearrangement joins TRBV5-1 to TRBJ2-5, with TRBD2 matching 8 bases. V lost 3 bases to trimming and J lost 1 base; unmatched junction nucleotides: 2. CDR1 is SGHRS, CDR2 YFSETQ, per germline. The CDR3 is made up of 14 amino acids. CDR3 sequence (DNA): TGCGCCAGCAGCTCGACTAGCGTCCAAGAGACCCAGTACTTC. This gives the protein CASSSTSVQETQYF.

This clone has just a few counts. V is TRBV19 and J is TRBJ1-4; the match to TRBD1 covers 8 bases. Germline values: CDR1 LNHDA, CDR2 SQIVND (reference sequence). The CDR3 is 14 residues long. V lost 6 bases, J lost 8 bases, and 8 bases stayed unmatched. The CDR3 spells CASSMATGGEKLFF. Here the CDR3 DNA reads TGTGCCAGTAGCATGGCAACAGGGGGGGAAAAACTGTTTTTT.

J is TRBJ2-5 and V is TRBV5-1; no reliable D call. Germline CDR1 SGHRS, CDR2 YFSETQ. V was cut by 0 bases and J by 5 bases, with 11 bases left in between. CDR3 length equals 14 residues. The CDR3 region is CASSLVLRSETQYF. For the CDR3, the DNA is TGCGCCAGCAGCTTGGTGCTTAGATCTGAGACCCAGTACTTC.

The chain recombines TRBV9 with TRBJ2-7, with D perhaps matching TRBD2 (5 bases). The CDR3 sequence is 13 residues long. Germline CDR1 reads SGDLS; CDR2 reads YYNGEE. V was pared by 4 bases and J by 2 bases, with 10 bases between. CDR3 loop: CASSPEGAYEQYF. The CDR3 bases are TGTGCCAGCAGCCCTGAGGGCGCCTACGAGCAGTACTTC.

This chain uses TRBV4-1 with TRBJ2-3; D is possibly TRBD2 (5 bases). This CDR3 contains 14 residues. Per the germline V gene, CDR1 is MGHRA and CDR2 is YSYEKL. Trimming took 2 bases from V and 5 from J, leaving 11 bases between them. The DNA of the CDR3 is TGCGCCAGCAGCCAAACGCGGACTTTAGATACGCAGTATTTT. It codes for CASSQTRTLDTQYF.

As DNA, the CDR3 is TGTGCCAGCAGCGATACCGCGGCCTCCTACAATGAGCAGTTCTTC. Amino acid sequence: CASSDTAASYNEQFF. This chain links TRBV6-4 with TRBJ2-1; D unresolved. The CDR3 contains 15 residues. Germline CDR1 and CDR2: MRHNA and SNTAGT. V lost 6 bases to trimming and J lost 0 bases, with 12 bases between them.

The gene calls are TRBV11-2 and TRBJ1-2, with 8 bases aligning to TRBD1. Germline assignment: CDR1 SGHAT and CDR2 FQNNGV. This CDR3 spans 16 amino acids. Trimming cost V 3 bases and J 4 bases; bases outside gene matches: 10. The CDR3 DNA sequence: TGTGCCAGCAGCTTTAGTAGTGCAGGGGGCACCTATGGCTACACCTTC. Amino acid sequence: CASSFSSAGGTYGYTF.

The chain recombines TRBV4-2 with TRBJ2-1; TRBD2 agrees at 12 bases. The V gene end was trimmed by 5 bases and the J gene end by 7 bases; junction bases not matched to a gene: 15. In germline, CDR1 is LGHNA, CDR2 YNFKEQ. This CDR3 has 18 amino acids. In nucleotides, the CDR3 is TGTGCCAGCAGCGCCGGACTAGCGGGGTTTGTCGGGGGGAATGAGCAGTTCTTC. It yields the protein CASSAGLAGFVGGNEQFF.

J is TRBJ2-1 and V is TRBV5-1, with 7 nucleotides matching TRBD2. The J segment lost 0 bases and the V segment lost 2 bases, leaving 8 bases of the junction unmatched. CDR1 and CDR2 (germline): SGHRS, YFSETQ. This CDR3 spans 17 amino acids. In DNA form, the CDR3 reads TGCGCCAGCAGCTTTTTAGCGGGCCAGAGCTCCTACAATGAGCAGTTCTTC. Encoded protein: CASSFLAGQSSYNEQFF.

The rearrangement uses TRBV10-1 and TRBJ1-5; unclear D gene. Trimming removed 0 bases at V and 7 bases at J, with 13 bases between. Germline assignment: CDR1 WNHNN and CDR2 SYGVQD (reference sequence). The CDR3 loop spans 15 amino acids. As DNA, the CDR3 is TGCGCCAGCAGTGAGTCGGGCCGTGGATGGCAGCCCCAGCATTTT. Protein product: CASSESGRGWQPQHF.